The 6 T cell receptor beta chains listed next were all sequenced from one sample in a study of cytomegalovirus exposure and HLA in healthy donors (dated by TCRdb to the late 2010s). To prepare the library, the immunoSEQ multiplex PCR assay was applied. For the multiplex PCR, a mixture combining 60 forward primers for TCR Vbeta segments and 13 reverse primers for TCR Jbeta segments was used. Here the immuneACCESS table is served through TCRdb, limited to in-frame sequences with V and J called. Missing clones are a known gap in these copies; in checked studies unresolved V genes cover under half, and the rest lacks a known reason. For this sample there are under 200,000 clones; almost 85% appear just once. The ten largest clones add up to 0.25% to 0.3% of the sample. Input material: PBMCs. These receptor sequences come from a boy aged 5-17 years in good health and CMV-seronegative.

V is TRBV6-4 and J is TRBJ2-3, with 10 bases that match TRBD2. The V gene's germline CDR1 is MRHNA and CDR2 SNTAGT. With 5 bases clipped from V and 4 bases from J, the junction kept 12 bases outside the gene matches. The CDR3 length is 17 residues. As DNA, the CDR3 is TGTGCCAGCAGTCCAGCGGGAGGGCCTAGAGGGGCAGATACGCAGTATTTT. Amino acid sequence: CASSPAGGPRGADTQYF.

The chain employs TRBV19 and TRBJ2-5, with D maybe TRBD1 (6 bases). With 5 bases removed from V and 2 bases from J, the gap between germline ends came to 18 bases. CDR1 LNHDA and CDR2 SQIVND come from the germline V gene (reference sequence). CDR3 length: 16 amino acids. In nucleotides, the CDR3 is TGTGCCAGTAGTTCACCGGGACAAATGGGGCAAGAGACCCAGTACTTC. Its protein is CASSSPGQMGQETQYF.

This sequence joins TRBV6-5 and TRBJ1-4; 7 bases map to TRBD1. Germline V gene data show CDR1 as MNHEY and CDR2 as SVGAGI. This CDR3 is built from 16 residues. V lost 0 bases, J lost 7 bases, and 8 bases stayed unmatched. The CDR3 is CASSYSPQGDGEKLFF. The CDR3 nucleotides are TGTGCCAGCAGTTACTCACCTCAGGGGGATGGTGAAAAACTGTTTTTT.

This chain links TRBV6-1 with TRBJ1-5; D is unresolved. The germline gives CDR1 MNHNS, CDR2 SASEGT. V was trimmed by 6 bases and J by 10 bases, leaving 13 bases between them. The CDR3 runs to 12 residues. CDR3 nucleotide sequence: TGTGCCAGCAGCGTCGCGACGGGTCCCCAGCATTTT. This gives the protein CASSVATGPQHF.

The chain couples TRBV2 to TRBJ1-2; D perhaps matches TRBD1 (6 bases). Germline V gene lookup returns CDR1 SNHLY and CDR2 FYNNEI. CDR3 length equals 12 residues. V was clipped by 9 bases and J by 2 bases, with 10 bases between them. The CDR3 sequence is CARQGTNYGYTF. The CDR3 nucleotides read TGTGCCAGGCAAGGGACAAACTATGGCTACACCTTC.

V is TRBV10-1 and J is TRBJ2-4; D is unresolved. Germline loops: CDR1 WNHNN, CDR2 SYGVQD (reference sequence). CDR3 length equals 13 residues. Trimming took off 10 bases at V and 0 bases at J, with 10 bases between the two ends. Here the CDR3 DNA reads TGCGCCAACGAGCCGATAGCCAAAAACATTCAGTACTTC. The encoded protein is CANEPIAKNIQYF.